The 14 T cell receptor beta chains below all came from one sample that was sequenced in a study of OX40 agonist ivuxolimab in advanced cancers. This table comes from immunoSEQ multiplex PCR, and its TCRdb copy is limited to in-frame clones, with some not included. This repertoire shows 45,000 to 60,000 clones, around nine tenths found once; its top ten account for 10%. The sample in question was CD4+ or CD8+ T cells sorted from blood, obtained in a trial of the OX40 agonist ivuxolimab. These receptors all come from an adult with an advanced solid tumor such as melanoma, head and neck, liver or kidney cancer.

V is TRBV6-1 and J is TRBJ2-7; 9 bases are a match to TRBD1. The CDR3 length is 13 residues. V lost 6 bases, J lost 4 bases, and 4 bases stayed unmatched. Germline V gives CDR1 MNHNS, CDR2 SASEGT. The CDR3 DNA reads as TGTGCCAGCAGGGGACAGGGAGCTTACGAGCAGTACTTC. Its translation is CASRGQGAYEQYF.

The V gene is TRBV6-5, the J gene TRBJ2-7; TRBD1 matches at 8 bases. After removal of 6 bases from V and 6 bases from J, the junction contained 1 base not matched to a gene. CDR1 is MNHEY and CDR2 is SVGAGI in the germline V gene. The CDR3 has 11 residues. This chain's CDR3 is CASRTGGEQYF. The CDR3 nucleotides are TGTGCCAGCAGAACAGGGGGCGAGCAGTACTTC.

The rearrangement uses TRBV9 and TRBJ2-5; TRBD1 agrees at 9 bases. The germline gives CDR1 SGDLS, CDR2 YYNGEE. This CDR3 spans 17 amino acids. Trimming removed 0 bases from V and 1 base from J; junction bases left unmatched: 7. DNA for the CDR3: TGTGCCAGCAGCGTAGACTCAAAGGACAGGGGCCAAGAGACCCAGTACTTC. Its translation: CASSVDSKDRGQETQYF. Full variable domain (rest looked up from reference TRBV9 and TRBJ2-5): DSGVTQTPKHLITATGQRVTLRCSPRSGDLSVYWYQQSLDQGLQFLIQYYNGEERAKGNILERFSAQQFPDLHSELNLSSLELGDSALYFCASSVDSKDRGQETQYFGPGTRLLVL.

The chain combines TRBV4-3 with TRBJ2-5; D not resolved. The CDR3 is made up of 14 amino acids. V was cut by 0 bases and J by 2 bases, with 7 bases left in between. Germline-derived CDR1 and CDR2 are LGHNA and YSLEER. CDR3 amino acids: CASSQEGLQETQYF. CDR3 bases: TGCGCCAGCAGCCAAGAAGGCCTACAAGAGACCCAGTACTTC.

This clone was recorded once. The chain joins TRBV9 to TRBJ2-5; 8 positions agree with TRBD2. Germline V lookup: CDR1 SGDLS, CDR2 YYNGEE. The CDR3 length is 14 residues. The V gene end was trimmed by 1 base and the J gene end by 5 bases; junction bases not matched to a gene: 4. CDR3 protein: CASSVSGGAETQYF. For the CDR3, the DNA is TGTGCCAGCAGCGTATCGGGGGGGGCTGAGACCCAGTACTTC.

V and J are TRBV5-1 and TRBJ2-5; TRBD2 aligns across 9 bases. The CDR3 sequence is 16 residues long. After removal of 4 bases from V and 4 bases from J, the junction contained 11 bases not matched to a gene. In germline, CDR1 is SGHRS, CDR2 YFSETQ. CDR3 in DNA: TGCGCCAGCAGCCCGCAACGGGCGGGAGGGCGAGAGACCCAGTACTTC. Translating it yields CASSPQRAGGRETQYF.

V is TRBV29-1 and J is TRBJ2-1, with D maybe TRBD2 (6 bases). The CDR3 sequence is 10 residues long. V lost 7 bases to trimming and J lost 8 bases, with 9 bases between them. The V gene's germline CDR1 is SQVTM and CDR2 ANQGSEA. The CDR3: CSGGVDEQFF. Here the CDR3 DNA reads TGCAGCGGGGGGGTGGATGAGCAGTTCTTC.

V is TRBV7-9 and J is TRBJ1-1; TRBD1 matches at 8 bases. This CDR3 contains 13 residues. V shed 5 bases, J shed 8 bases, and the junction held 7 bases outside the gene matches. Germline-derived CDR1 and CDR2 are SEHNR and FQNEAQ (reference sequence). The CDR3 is CASSLGQGGEAFF. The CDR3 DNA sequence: TGTGCCAGCAGCCTAGGACAGGGTGGGGAAGCTTTCTTT.

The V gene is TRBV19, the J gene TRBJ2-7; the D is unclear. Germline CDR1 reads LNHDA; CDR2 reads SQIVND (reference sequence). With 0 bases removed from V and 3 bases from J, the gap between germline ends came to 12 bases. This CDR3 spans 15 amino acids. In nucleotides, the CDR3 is TGTGCCAGTAGTATAGATCTTTACAGTAGCTACGAGCAGTACTTC. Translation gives CASSIDLYSSYEQYF.

The CDR3 loop reads CASSLTVTSYEQYF. In DNA, the CDR3 is TGTGCCAGCAGTTTAACTGTCACCTCCTACGAGCAGTACTTC. The chain links TRBV27 to TRBJ2-7; D remains unclear. The germline V gene encodes CDR1 MNHEY and CDR2 SMNVEV (reference sequence). This CDR3 region has 14 residues. Trimming stripped 2 bases from V and 0 bases from J, with 8 bases between.

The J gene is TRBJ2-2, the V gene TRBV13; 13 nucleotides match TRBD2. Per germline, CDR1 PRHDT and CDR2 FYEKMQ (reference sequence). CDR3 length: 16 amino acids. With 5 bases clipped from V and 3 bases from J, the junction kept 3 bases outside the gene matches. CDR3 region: CASSLGLAGDTGELFF. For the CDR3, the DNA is TGTGCCAGCAGCCTTGGACTAGCGGGAGACACCGGGGAGCTGTTTTTT.

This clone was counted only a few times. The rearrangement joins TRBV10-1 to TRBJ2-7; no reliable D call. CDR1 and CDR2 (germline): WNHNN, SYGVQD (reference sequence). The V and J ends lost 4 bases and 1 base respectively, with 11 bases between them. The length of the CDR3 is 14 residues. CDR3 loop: CASSALKESYEQYF. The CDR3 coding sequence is TGCGCCAGCAGTGCACTCAAGGAATCCTACGAGCAGTACTTC.

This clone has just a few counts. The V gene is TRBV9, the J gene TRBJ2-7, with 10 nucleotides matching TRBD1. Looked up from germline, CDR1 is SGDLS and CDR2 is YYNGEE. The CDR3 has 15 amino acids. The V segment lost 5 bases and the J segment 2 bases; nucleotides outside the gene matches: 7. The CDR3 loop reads CASSASGTGAYEQYF. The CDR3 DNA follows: TGTGCCAGCAGTGCCAGCGGGACAGGGGCCTACGAGCAGTACTTC.

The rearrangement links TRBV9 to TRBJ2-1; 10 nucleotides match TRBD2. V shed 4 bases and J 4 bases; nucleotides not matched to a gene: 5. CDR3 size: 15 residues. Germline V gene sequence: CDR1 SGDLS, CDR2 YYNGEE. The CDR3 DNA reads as TGTGCCAGCAGCCCCGAGACTAGCGGGTACAATGAGCAGTTCTTC. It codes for CASSPETSGYNEQFF.